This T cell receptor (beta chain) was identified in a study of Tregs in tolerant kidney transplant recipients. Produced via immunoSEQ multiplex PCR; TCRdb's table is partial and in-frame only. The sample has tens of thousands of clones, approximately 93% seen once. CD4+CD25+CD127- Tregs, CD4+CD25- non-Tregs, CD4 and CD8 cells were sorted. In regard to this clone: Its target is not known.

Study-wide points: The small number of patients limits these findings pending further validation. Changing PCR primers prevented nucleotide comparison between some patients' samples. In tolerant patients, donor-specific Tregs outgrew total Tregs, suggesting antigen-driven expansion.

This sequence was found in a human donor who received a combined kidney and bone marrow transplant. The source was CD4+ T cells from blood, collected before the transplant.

Here the CDR3 reads CATRLAGAYEQYF. The CDR3 DNA is TGTGCCACCAGACTAGCGGGAGCCTACGAGCAGTACTTC. The chain is built from TRBV6-1 and TRBJ2-7, with TRBD2 matching over 12 bases. The trim removed 10 bases at V and 2 bases at J, leaving 3 bases unmatched. The germline gives CDR1 MNHNS, CDR2 SASEGT. This CDR3 region has 13 residues.